This T cell receptor (beta chain) is drawn from a study of T cell responses to AZD1222 COVID-19 vaccine. General study findings and limits: Only 5 or 6 people who got AZD1222 tested seropositive at baseline. Unmutated variant regions reportedly attract nearly half of all spike-specific TCRs.

This clone is categorized as medium-sized. Its cognate antigen is unknown. The protocol was immunoSEQ multiplex PCR, while the TCRdb copy is restricted to in-frame clones and leaves out a portion. The repertoire holds tens of thousands of clones, approximately 80% seen once, with about 4% in the top ten. Material: peripheral blood, obtained 28 days after the second AZD1222 dose. The clonotype was recovered from an adult who received the AZD1222 COVID-19 vaccine.

The CDR3, as DNA: TGCGCCAGCAGCTTGTCGGTAGGGGCGAGCACAGATACGCAGTATTTT. Translation: CASSLSVGASTDTQYF. The chain joins TRBV5-1 to TRBJ2-3; weak D call: TRBD1 (5 bases). Germline V gene lookup returns CDR1 SGHRS and CDR2 YFSETQ. CDR3 length: 16 residues. The V end was cut by 1 base, the J end by 0 bases, with 12 bases between.